These T cell receptor beta chains were read from a single sample in a study of cytomegalovirus exposure and HLA in healthy donors. Method: immunoSEQ multiplex PCR; TCRdb's copy keeps in-frame clones and lacks some. In the table there are under 200,000 clones, 80% to 85% of which are singletons. Specimen: PBMCs. These receptors were obtained from a boy younger than 18 in good health and CMV-seronegative. CDR3s include the opening cysteine and the closing phenylalanine or tryptophan. A D gene is named only where the DNA matches it firmly.

V	D	CDR3
TRBV9	TRBD2	CASSILAGAWAEQFF
TRBV7-9	-	CASTLWGQSQEKLFF
TRBV9	-	CASTEKFLDRREEKLFF
TRBV5-6	-	CASSSGVYIRETQYF
TRBV19	TRBD1	CASSRTGNTEAFF
TRBV19	TRBD1	CASRQDRSSYEQYF
TRBV4-3	-	CASSPGGNYEQYF
TRBV5-6	TRBD2	CASSLSSGRVVETQYF
TRBV27	TRBD1	CASSSKVPGQGGWTNEKLFF
TRBV5-5	TRBD1	CASSSAGTGGTYEQYF
TRBV5-8	TRBD2	CASSAPERGRTDTQYF
TRBV12-5	-	CASVSSYVAFF
TRBV6-5	TRBD2	CASTNRLAGVGTQYF
TRBV28	-	CASSLRSTNEKLFF
TRBV13	-	CASSTRDKPSYEQYF
TRBV6-5	-	CASSELSENQPQHF
TRBV13	TRBD2	CASSTPLAGAINEQFF
TRBV15	-	CATSRDVGGKNRNEQFF
TRBV19	-	CASSGRSRRGELFF
TRBV4-3	-	CASSHGPGGLTGELFF
TRBV2	-	CATQPALHRTGRADTQYF
TRBV5-4	-	CASSPSSLVQETQYF
TRBV5-5	-	CASSLGSQGLNTEAFF
TRBV7-8	-	CASSQGLRYEQYF
TRBV12-5	-	CASVLQGSTEAFF
TRBV29-1	TRBD1	CSVLWDSYGYTF
TRBV7-6	-	CASSIGASSYNEQFF
TRBV14	-	CASSQVGRTEKLFF
TRBV5-4	TRBD1	CASSGGQLLEAFF
TRBV28	-	CASRGGTPNQPQHF
TRBV18	-	CASSPQGRRGTEAFF
TRBV27	-	CASRPLFGDGGQPQHF
TRBV11-1	TRBD1	CASSPYGQGINSYEQYF
TRBV5-4	-	CASSPQVSPDYGYTF
TRBV11-2	-	CASSLERGSYEQYF
TRBV9	TRBD2	CASSPGGGRDAYEQYF
TRBV7-2	-	CASSLAHTPRSGANVLTF
TRBV6-6	-	CASSYSTTNYGYTF
TRBV28	TRBD1	CASGQTNEKLFF
TRBV5-4	-	CASSPSAGGATNEKLFF
TRBV28	TRBD2	CASSVRDYRLNEQYF
TRBV5-5	-	CASSLQELQETQYF
TRBV6-1	-	CASSQRVNYGYTF
TRBV6-5	TRBD1	CASSRDRGEGEAFF
TRBV19	TRBD2	CASRISGSRGYEQYF
TRBV5-1	-	CASSITGTSSGNTIYF
TRBV23-1	-	CASSQSNRDTGELFF